One and the same sample provided the 27 T cell receptor beta chains below, sequenced in a study of blood T cell repertoires in COVID-19. The assay was immunoSEQ multiplex PCR, and TCRdb's table has in-frame clones only and misses some. Of approximately 300,000 clones in the sample, 89% were seen once. The sample consisted of peripheral blood. The receptor source for this set is a young man who had recovered from COVID-19.

The chain is built from TRBV2 and TRBJ2-1; 7 bases are a match to TRBD2. V shed 5 bases, J shed 7 bases, and the junction held 11 bases outside the gene matches. There are 15 residues in the CDR3. Germline lookup yields CDR1 SNHLY and CDR2 FYNNEI. The CDR3 reads CASSSTSPLGNEQFF. The DNA of the CDR3 is TGTGCCAGCAGTTCGACTAGCCCCTTAGGAAATGAGCAGTTCTTC.

This rearrangement joins TRBV6-5 to TRBJ2-7, with D uncertain. The germline V gene encodes CDR1 MNHEY and CDR2 SVGAGI. The CDR3 consists of 13 residues. V gave up 6 bases and J gave up 3 bases, with 12 bases separating them. CDR3 nucleotide sequence: TGTGCCAGCAGAGAGGCGTCGATCTACGAGCAGTACTTC. Its protein product is CASREASIYEQYF.

This clone showed up just once. This chain links TRBV5-5 with TRBJ2-1; D uncertain. The germline CDR1 and CDR2 sequences are SGHKS and YYEKEE (reference sequence). This CDR3 has 15 amino acids. The V end was cut by 2 bases, the J end by 4 bases, with 13 bases between. The CDR3 sequence is CASSFYHDTYNEQFF. The CDR3 DNA reads as TGTGCCAGCAGCTTCTATCACGACACTTACAATGAGCAGTTCTTC.

V and J are TRBV19 and TRBJ2-7; TRBD1 matches 7 bases. Trimming took 6 bases from V and 2 from J; bases not matched to a gene: 4. Per germline, CDR1 LNHDA and CDR2 SQIVND (reference sequence). CDR3 length equals 13 residues. CDR3 protein: CASRRDRTYEQYF. In DNA, the CDR3 is TGTGCCAGTAGACGGGACAGAACCTACGAGCAGTACTTC. The variable domain in full, with the rest retrieved from reference TRBV19 and TRBJ2-7, is DGGITQSPKYLFRKEGQNVTLSCEQNLNHDAMYWYRQDPGQGLRLIYYSQIVNDFQKGDIAEGYSVSREKKESFPLTVTSAQKNPTAFYLCASRRDRTYEQYFGPGTRLTVT.

A remark on this clone: An end of the junction does not agree with germline; a read error may underlie this. The rearrangement joins TRBV7-7 to TRBJ2-1, with TRBD2 matching 8 bases. The CDR3 runs 14 residues. From germline, CDR1 is SSHAT and CDR2 FNYEAQ (reference sequence). Here the CDR3 DNA reads TGTGCTAGCAGCCTCGGGGGGGCCGACTCTGAGCAGTTCTTC. Translating it yields CASSLGGADSEQFF.

The chain combines TRBV16 with TRBJ1-6; D might be TRBD1 (5 bases). Per the germline V gene, CDR1 is KGHSY and CDR2 is FQNENV. CDR3 length: 15 residues. V shed 0 bases and J shed 4 bases, with 7 bases lying between them. The CDR3, as DNA: TGTGCCAGCAGCCAATCTCAGGGATATAATTCACCCCTCCACTTT. Its translation: CASSQSQGYNSPLHF.

The V gene is TRBV7-9, the J gene TRBJ2-3; 8 bases fit TRBD1. From germline, CDR1 is SEHNR and CDR2 FQNEAQ (reference sequence). The V and J ends lost 5 bases and 2 bases, in that order; junction bases with no gene match: 6. This CDR3 region has 15 residues. The chain's CDR3 is CASSETGGHTDTQYF. CDR3 nucleotide sequence: TGTGCCAGCAGCGAAACAGGGGGTCACACAGATACGCAGTATTTT.

In this sample, this clone turned up once. This chain joins TRBV5-1 and TRBJ2-5; D unclear. Trimming stripped 0 bases from V and 1 base from J, with 13 bases between. Germline CDR1 reads SGHRS; CDR2 reads YFSETQ. This CDR3 has 16 amino acids. DNA of the CDR3: TGCGCCAGCAGCTTGGGTTCACAGTCGCTCCAAGAGACCCAGTACTTC. Translating it yields CASSLGSQSLQETQYF.

The chain combines TRBV7-8 with TRBJ2-7, with D maybe TRBD1 (5 bases). Germline lookup yields CDR1 SGHVS and CDR2 FQNEAQ. V shed 4 bases and J shed 2 bases, with 15 bases lying between them. The CDR3 has 15 residues. CDR3 protein: CASSSWTQSPYEQYF. The DNA for the CDR3 is TGTGCCAGCAGCTCGTGGACACAATCGCCCTACGAGCAGTACTTC.

CDR3 region: CATSDPGQGETQYF. The DNA for the CDR3 is TGTGCCACCAGTGATCCTGGACAGGGGGAGACCCAGTACTTC. V is TRBV24-1 and J is TRBJ2-5; 9 nucleotides match TRBD1. This CDR3 contains 14 residues. Germline CDR1 is KGHDR and CDR2 is SFDVKD. V trimming: 3 bases; J trimming: 5 bases; junction bases outside the gene matches: 3.

The chain uses TRBV7-2 and TRBJ1-2, with D perhaps matching TRBD1 (5 bases). Germline CDR1 and CDR2: SGHTA and FQGNSA. The CDR3 is 13 amino acids. The V end lost 7 bases, the J end lost 2 bases, and 11 bases lay between the germline ends. CDR3 coding DNA: TGTGCCAGCAAACAGACAGACAACTATGGCTACACCTTC. This translates into CASKQTDNYGYTF.

The chain links TRBV7-2 to TRBJ1-2; 8 bases line up with TRBD1. With V trimmed by 5 bases and J by 6 bases, 8 bases remained unmatched. CDR1 and CDR2 from the germline V gene are SGHTA and FQGNSA. The length of the CDR3 is 14 residues. The CDR3: CASSISTGGNGYTF. DNA for the CDR3: TGTGCCAGCAGCATTTCCACAGGGGGAAATGGCTACACCTTC.

J is TRBJ2-3 and V is TRBV25-1, with D tentatively TRBD1 (5 bases). The germline V gene encodes CDR1 MGHDK and CDR2 SYGVNS. The CDR3 is 13 amino acids. Trimming removed 5 bases from V and 3 bases from J, with 9 bases in between. CDR3 in amino acids: CASSNTGTDTQYF. The CDR3 nucleotides read TGTGCCAGCAGTAACACAGGTACAGATACGCAGTATTTT.

This clone was seen only a few times. The chain combines TRBV12-3 or TRBV12-4 with TRBJ1-6; no firm D call. Trimming removed 7 bases from V and 9 bases from J, with 10 bases in between. The CDR3 length is 12 residues. CDR3 loop: CASNTPGSPLHF. In nucleotides, the CDR3 is TGTGCCAGCAATACCCCGGGTTCACCCCTCCACTTT.

The J gene is TRBJ2-3, the V gene TRBV14, with 7 bases lining up with TRBD2. The V segment lost 3 bases and the J segment 2 bases; nucleotides outside the gene matches: 11. The germline CDR1 and CDR2 sequences are SGHDN and FVKESK. The CDR3 has 17 amino acids. The CDR3: CASSQGPGLPNTDTQYF. CDR3 DNA sequence: TGTGCCAGCAGCCAGGGACCGGGACTACCAAACACAGATACGCAGTATTTT.

CDR3 sequence reads: CASSYTSGGLEQFF. The CDR3 nucleotides read TGTGCCAGCAGTTATACTAGCGGGGGCCTTGAGCAGTTCTTC. The chain links TRBV6-2 or TRBV6-3 to TRBJ2-1; 11 positions agree with TRBD2. The CDR3 loop spans 14 amino acids. Unmatched junction bases numbered 4, after V lost 3 bases and J lost 9 bases. Looked up from germline, CDR1 is MNHEY and CDR2 is SVGEGT.

The rearrangement joins TRBV10-3 to TRBJ1-5; D gene uncertain. Germline V lookup: CDR1 ENHRY, CDR2 SYGVKD. Trimming left V 4 bases short and J 1 base short, with 11 bases between. CDR3 length: 15 amino acids. CDR3 sequence reads: CAISGPSGSNQPQHF. CDR3 nucleotides: TGTGCCATCAGTGGCCCTAGCGGAAGCAATCAGCCCCAGCATTTT.

This chain joins TRBV5-1 and TRBJ2-7; TRBD1 might be the D (6 bases). This CDR3 has 17 residues. The V end was cut by 0 bases, the J end by 3 bases, with 19 bases between. Germline loops: CDR1 SGHRS, CDR2 YFSETQ. The CDR3 coding sequence is TGCGCCAGCAGCTTGGCGCCCAGTCGGGACATCCACTACGAGCAGTACTTC. Its translation: CASSLAPSRDIHYEQYF.

There are a few counts of this clone. V usage is TRBV18 and J usage is TRBJ1-6; 7 bases align to TRBD1. Germline trimming cut 5 bases from V and 14 bases from J; bases unmatched to any gene: 6. This CDR3 region has 12 residues. Germline V gives CDR1 KGHSH, CDR2 LQKENI. The CDR3 DNA follows: TGTGCCAGCTCAGACGACAGGGCGGCCCTCCACTTT. The encoded protein is CASSDDRAALHF.

The V and J genes are TRBV7-9 and TRBJ2-7; D uncertain. The V gene's germline CDR1 is SEHNR and CDR2 FQNEAQ (reference sequence). The V end lost 3 bases, the J end lost 2 bases, and 8 bases lay between the germline ends. This CDR3 contains 13 residues. The CDR3 loop reads CASSFPSAYEQYF. In DNA form, the CDR3 reads TGTGCCAGCAGCTTCCCGAGCGCCTACGAGCAGTACTTC.

V is TRBV6-5 and J is TRBJ1-1; possibly TRBD1 for D (6 bases). V shed 0 bases and J shed 4 bases, with 12 bases lying between them. CDR1 and CDR2 (germline): MNHEY, SVGAGI. This CDR3 has 15 amino acids. The CDR3 bases are TGTGCCAGCAGTTACTCGTCAGGGGTTACCACTGAAGCTTTCTTT. It translates to CASSYSSGVTTEAFF.

The chain couples TRBV6-5 to TRBJ2-3, with D uncertain. The V gene lost 11 bases and the J gene lost 0 bases, with 12 bases spanning the gap. CDR1 and CDR2 (germline): MNHEY, SVGAGI. The CDR3 sequence is 13 residues long. Here the CDR3 reads CAVSRQSTDTQYF. In nucleotides, the CDR3 is TGTGCCGTGTCCAGGCAGAGCACAGATACGCAGTATTTT.

The V call is TRBV3-1 (or the pseudogene TRBV3-2), the J call TRBJ2-5, with D perhaps matching TRBD2 (5 bases). Germline V gene sequence: CDR1 LGHDT, CDR2 YNNKEL (reference sequence). Trimming left V 0 bases short and J 5 bases short, with 10 bases between. This CDR3 has 14 amino acids. The CDR3 DNA reads TGTGCCAGCAGCCAAGAACAGCGGTCCGAGACCCAGTACTTC. As protein: CASSQEQRSETQYF.

The V call is TRBV3-1 (or the pseudogene TRBV3-2), the J call TRBJ2-1; tentatively, D is TRBD1 (6 bases). Germline CDR1 reads LGHDT; CDR2 reads YNNKEL (reference sequence). This CDR3 comprises 12 residues. V gave up 6 bases and J gave up 10 bases, with 13 bases separating them. CDR3 residues: CASSQQGLEQFF. CDR3 nucleotide sequence: TGTGCCAGCAGTCAACAGGGATTGGAGCAGTTCTTC.

J is TRBJ2-5 and V is TRBV5-1; possibly TRBD2 for D (5 bases). CDR3 size: 14 residues. V dropped 0 bases and J dropped 5 bases, with 11 bases sitting between them. CDR1 is SGHRS and CDR2 is YFSETQ in the germline V gene. CDR3 region: CASSLGRRGETQYF. CDR3 in DNA: TGCGCCAGCAGCTTGGGACGCCGAGGGGAGACCCAGTACTTC.

V and J are TRBV6-5 and TRBJ1-2; TRBD1 is a possible D gene (5 bases). Germline CDR1 reads MNHEY; CDR2 reads SVGAGI. The CDR3 contains 14 residues. V lost 0 bases, J lost 5 bases, and 10 bases lay in between. CDR3 loop: CASSYSGRVYGYTF. CDR3 bases: TGTGCCAGCAGTTACTCGGGCAGGGTGTATGGCTACACCTTC.

The J gene is TRBJ1-2, the V gene TRBV19, with a weak D call TRBD1 (6 bases). V lost 4 bases and J 1 base, leaving 16 bases between the germline ends. The V gene's germline CDR1 is LNHDA and CDR2 SQIVND (reference sequence). CDR3 length equals 16 residues. This chain's CDR3 is CASSTRTDSINYGYTF. The CDR3, as DNA: TGTGCCAGTAGTACCCGAACGGACAGCATTAACTATGGCTACACCTTC.